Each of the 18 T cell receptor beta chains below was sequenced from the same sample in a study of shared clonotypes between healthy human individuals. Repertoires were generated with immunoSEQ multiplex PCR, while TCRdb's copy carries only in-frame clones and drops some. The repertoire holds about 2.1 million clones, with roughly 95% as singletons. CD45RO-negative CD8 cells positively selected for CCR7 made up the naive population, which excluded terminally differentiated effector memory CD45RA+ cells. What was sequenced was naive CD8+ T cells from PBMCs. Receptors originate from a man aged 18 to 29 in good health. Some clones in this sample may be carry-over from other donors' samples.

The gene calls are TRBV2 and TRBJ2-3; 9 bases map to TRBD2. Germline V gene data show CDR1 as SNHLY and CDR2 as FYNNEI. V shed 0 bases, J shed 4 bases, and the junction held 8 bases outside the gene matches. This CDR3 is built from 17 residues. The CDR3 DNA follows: TGTGCCAGCAGTGAAGCGCTTAGCGGGAGTGCCGCAGATACGCAGTATTTT. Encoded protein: CASSEALSGSAADTQYF.

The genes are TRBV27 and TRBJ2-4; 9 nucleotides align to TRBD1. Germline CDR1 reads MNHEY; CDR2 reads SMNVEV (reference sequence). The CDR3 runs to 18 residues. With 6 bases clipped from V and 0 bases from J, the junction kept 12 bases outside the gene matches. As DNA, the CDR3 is TGTGCCAGCAGGACAATTACAGGGGGCTTACTAGCCAAAAACATTCAGTACTTC. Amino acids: CASRTITGGLLAKNIQYF.

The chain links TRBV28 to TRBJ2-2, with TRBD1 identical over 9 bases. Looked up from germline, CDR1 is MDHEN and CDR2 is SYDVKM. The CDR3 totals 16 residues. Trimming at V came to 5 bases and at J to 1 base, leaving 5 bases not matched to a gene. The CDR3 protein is CASSHRDRVNTGELFF. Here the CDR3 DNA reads TGTGCCAGCAGTCACCGGGACAGGGTGAACACCGGGGAGCTGTTTTTT.

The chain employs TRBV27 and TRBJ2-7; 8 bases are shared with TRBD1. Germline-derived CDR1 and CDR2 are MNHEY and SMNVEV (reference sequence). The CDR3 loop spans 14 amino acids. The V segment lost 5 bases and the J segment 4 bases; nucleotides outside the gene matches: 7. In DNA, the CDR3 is TGTGCCAGCAGTAACCGGGACAGGAGGTACGAGCAGTACTTC. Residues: CASSNRDRRYEQYF.

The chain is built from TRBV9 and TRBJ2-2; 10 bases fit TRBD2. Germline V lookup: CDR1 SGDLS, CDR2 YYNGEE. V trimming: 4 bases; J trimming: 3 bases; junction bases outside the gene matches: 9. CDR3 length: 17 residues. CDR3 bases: TGTGCCAGCAGCTACGCCCCGGGACTAGCGTACACCGGGGAGCTGTTTTTT. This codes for CASSYAPGLAYTGELFF.

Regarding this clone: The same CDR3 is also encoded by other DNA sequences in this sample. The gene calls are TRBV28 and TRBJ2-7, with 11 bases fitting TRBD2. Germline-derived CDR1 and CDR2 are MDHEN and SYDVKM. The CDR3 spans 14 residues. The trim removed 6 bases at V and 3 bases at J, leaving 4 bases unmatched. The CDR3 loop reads CASRLAGEGYEQYF. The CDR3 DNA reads TGTGCCAGCAGACTAGCGGGAGAGGGCTACGAGCAGTACTTC.

As DNA, the CDR3 is TGCGCCAGCAGCTTGGGACAGCTCCTGGGCATGAACACTGAAGCTTTCTTT. Amino acids: CASSLGQLLGMNTEAFF. This chain links TRBV5-1 with TRBJ1-1, with D possibly being TRBD1 (5 bases). The CDR3 extends over 17 amino acids. Trimming cost V 0 bases and J 0 bases, with 15 bases left between them. Germline assignment: CDR1 SGHRS and CDR2 YFSETQ.

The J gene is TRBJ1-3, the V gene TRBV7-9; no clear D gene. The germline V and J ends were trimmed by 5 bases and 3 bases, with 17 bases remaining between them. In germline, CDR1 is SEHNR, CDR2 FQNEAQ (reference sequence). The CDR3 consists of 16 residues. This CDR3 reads CASSLHPGLGGNTIYF. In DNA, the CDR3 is TGTGCCAGCAGCCTTCATCCCGGGCTGGGTGGAAACACCATATATTTT.

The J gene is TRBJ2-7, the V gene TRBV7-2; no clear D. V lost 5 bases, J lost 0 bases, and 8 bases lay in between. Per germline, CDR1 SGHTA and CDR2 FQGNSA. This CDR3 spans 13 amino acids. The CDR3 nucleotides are TGTGCCAGCAGCGGCGACGGCTCCTACGAGCAGTACTTC. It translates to CASSGDGSYEQYF.

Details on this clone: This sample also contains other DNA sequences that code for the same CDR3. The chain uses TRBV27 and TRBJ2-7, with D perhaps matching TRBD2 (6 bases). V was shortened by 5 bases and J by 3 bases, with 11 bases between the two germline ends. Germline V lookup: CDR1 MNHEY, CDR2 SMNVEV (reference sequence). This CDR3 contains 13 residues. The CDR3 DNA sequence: TGTGCCAGCAGTCTGGGGGGACTCTACGAGCAGTACTTC. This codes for CASSLGGLYEQYF.

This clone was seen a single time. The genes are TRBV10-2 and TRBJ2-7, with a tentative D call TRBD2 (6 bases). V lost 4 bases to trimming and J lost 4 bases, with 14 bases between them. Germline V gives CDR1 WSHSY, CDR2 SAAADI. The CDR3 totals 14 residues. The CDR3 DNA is TGCGCCAGCAGTGCTGGGGCGGGACGGTACGAGCAGTACTTC. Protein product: CASSAGAGRYEQYF.

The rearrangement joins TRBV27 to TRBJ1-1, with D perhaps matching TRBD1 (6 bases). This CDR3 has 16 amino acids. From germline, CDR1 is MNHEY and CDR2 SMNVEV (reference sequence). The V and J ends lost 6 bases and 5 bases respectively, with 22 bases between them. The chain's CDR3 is CASSNLGQGPLTEAFF. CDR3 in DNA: TGTGCCAGCAGCAACTTAGGGCAGGGGCCTTTAACTGAAGCTTTCTTT.

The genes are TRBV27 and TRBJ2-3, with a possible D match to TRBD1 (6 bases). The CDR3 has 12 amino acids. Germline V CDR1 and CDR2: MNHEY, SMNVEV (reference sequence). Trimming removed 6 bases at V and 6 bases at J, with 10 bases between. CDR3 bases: TGTGCCAGCAGCCGAGGGGGTGATACGCAGTATTTT. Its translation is CASSRGGDTQYF.

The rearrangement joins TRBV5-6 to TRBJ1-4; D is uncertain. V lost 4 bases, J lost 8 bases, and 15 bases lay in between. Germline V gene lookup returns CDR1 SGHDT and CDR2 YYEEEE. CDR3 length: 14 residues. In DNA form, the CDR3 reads TGTGCCAGCAGCATGGGCCCATCGGACGAAAAACTGTTTTTT. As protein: CASSMGPSDEKLFF.

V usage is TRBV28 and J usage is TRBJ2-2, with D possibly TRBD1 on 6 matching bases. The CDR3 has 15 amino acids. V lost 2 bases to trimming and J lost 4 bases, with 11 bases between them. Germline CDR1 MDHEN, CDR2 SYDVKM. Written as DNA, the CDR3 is TGTGCCAGCAGTTTAGCAGGGGCCGCCACCGGGGAGCTGTTTTTT. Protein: CASSLAGAATGELFF.

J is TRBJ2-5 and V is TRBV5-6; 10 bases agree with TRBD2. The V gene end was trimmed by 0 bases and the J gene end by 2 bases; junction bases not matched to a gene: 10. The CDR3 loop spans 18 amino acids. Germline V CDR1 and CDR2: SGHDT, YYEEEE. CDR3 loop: CASSLGHVSGRLQETQYF. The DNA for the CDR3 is TGTGCCAGCAGCTTGGGACACGTTAGCGGGAGGTTGCAAGAGACCCAGTACTTC.

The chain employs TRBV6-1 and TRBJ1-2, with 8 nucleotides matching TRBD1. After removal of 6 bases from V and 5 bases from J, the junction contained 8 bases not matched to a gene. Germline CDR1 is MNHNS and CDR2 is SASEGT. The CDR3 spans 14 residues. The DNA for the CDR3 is TGTGCCAGCAGCCTGCACCAGGGGGCTTATGGCTACACCTTC. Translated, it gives CASSLHQGAYGYTF.

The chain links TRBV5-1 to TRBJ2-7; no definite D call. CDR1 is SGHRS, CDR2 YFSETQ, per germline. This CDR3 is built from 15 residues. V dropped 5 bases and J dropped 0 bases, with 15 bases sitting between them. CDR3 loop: CASSPHPEVSYEQYF. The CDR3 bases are TGCGCCAGCAGTCCGCATCCGGAAGTCTCCTACGAGCAGTACTTC. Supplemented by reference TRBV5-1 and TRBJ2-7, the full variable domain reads KAGVTQTPRYLIKTRGQQVTLSCSPISGHRSVSWYQQTPGQGLQFLFEYFSETQRNKGNFPGRFSGRQFSNSRSEMNVSTLELGDSALYLCASSPHPEVSYEQYFGPGTRLTVT.